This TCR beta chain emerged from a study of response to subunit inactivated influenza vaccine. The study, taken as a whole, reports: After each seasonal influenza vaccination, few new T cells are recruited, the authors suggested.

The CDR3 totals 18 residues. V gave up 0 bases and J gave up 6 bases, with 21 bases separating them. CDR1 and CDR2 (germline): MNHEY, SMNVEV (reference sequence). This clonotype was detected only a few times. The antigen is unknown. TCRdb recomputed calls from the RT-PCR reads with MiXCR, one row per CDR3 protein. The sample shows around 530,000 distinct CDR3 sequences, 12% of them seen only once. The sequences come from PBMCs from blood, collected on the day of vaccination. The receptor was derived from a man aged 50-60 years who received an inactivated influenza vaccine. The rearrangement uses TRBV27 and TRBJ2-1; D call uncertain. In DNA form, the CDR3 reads TGTGCCAGCAGTTTATCCCTTTTGTACATAAAGAAATTCAATGAGCAGTTCTTC. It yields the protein CASSLSLLYIKKFNEQFF.